This TCR beta chain was recorded in a study of immune evolution from preneoplasia to lung adenocarcinoma. Broader study findings: Later-stage lesions seemingly showed higher T cell density and diversity than normal lung.

TCRdb keeps only in-frame clones here, not all; method: immunoSEQ multiplex PCR. The table lists about 6,400 clones, roughly three quarters of them singletons. Worth noting for this clone: No antigen is known for it.

Two lung cancer pathologists independently confirmed each histologic diagnosis. Nucleic acids came from premalignant or tumor cells enriched by macro-dissection. The V gene's germline CDR1 is MGHRA and CDR2 YSYEKL. This CDR3 is built from 16 residues. V gave up 0 bases and J gave up 4 bases, with 15 bases separating them. Sequenced material: FFPE minimally invasive lung adenocarcinoma tissue. V is TRBV4-1 and J is TRBJ1-2, with D perhaps TRBD1 (6 bases). The clonotype comes from a person aged 50-75 years with lung adenocarcinoma. The CDR3 region has the DNA TGCGCCAGCAGCCAAGATGATCCCAGGGGCATCTATGGCTACACCTTC. This sequence encodes CASSQDDPRGIYGYTF.